The T cell receptor (beta chain) under discussion was sequenced for a study of blood T cell repertoires in COVID-19 (dated by TCRdb to 2020 to 2021). Broadly, across the study: The collaborator samples originated in the United States, Italy and Spain and spanned the acute and convalescent phases of COVID-19. The material from the prospective study consisted of cDNA or gDNA derived from T cells, B-cell-depleted T cells, or PBMCs. Deeply sampled blood TCRbeta repertoires from subjects exposed to, actively infected with, or recovered from COVID-19 were included in the dataset. The repertoires were made available in a free public database intended to serve as a resource for research on the immune response to SARS-CoV-2. Samples came from the ongoing ImmuneRACE study (first 160 participants) plus 1,254 subjects from 6 global collaborators. Nearly every sample came with metadata listing a de-identified subject ID, COVID-19 status, age in years and sex. HLA class I and class II types, where available, came from metadata supplied by the sample provider rather than from assay-based typing.

CDR3 length: 13 amino acids, cysteine to phenylalanine. CDR3 DNA is the only sequence kept; it has 39 bases, read in frame from the first base. The germline V gene sets CDR1 to MRHNA and CDR2 to SNTAGT. V is shortened by 4 bases, J by 8 bases, and the region joining them spans 9 bases. For this clone: The antigen it recognizes is unknown. The input lacks base qualities; no much larger clone sits a single base away.

Collaborating institutions collected whole blood in K2EDTA tubes following their own protocols. For TCRbeta analysis, collaborator samples were shipped as frozen whole blood, as isolated PBMCs, or as DNA extracted from either sample type. What the work shows at the level of the full study, not this receptor alone: Clinical and demographic metadata were provided uncurated, with the amount varying by source and participant.

The immunoSEQ Assay, a bias-controlled multiplex PCR, was used to amplify TCRbeta CDR3 regions from genomic DNA. As for how the authors treated the data: The number of nucleated cells in each sample was estimated by amplification of reference gene primers within the assay. To quantify the absolute abundance of each unique TCRbeta CDR3 rearrangement, sequence reads were collapsed and filtered. Productive Simpson clonality was computed per sample as the square root of Simpson's diversity index over productive rearrangements. In its TCRdb copy, this immuneACCESS table keeps in-frame sequences only and misses some clones. Where compared with another copy, unresolved V genes explain less than half of these, and the others have no known cause. For V, J and clone size, that table is used; D and trimming come from the DNA. The sample profile shows 55,000 to 65,000 clones; around 87% of them were found once. The ten largest account for 6% to 8.5% of the sample.

The source of this sequence is a man aged 60-69 years with active or convalescent COVID-19. Sequencing was done on a sample of peripheral blood. The sequence is built from TRBV6-4 and TRBJ1-6, with TRBD1 tentatively as D gene (5 bases match). The nucleotide sequence is TGTGCCAGCAGTGTTCAGGGTGATTCACCCCTCCACTTT. Its translation reads: CASSVQGDSPLHF.